Each of the 16 T cell receptor beta chains below was sequenced from the same sample in a study of T cell responses to AZD1222 COVID-19 vaccine. Profiled with immunoSEQ multiplex PCR; TCRdb holds only in-frame clones, not every one. The table has tens of thousands of clones, under 95% seen once. The sequenced sample was peripheral blood, obtained on day 0 of AZD1222 vaccination. All receptors come from an adult in good health.

The rearrangement joins TRBV11-2 to TRBJ1-6; tentatively, D is TRBD1 (6 bases). Germline CDR1 and CDR2: SGHAT and FQNNGV. V gave up 6 bases and J gave up 7 bases, with 10 bases separating them. There are 13 residues in the CDR3. The CDR3: CASSPQGNSPLHF. The CDR3 coding sequence is TGTGCCAGCAGTCCTCAGGGGAATTCACCCCTCCACTTT.

The chain couples TRBV14 to TRBJ1-2; no firm D call. The CDR3 has 14 amino acids. The V gene's germline CDR1 is SGHDN and CDR2 FVKESK. Trimming removed 1 base at V and 2 bases at J, with 8 bases between. CDR3 in DNA: TGTGCCAGCAGCCAAGTAGGGCGCAACTATGGCTACACCTTC. Amino acids: CASSQVGRNYGYTF.

This sequence joins TRBV29-1 and TRBJ1-2; 7 bases fit TRBD1. This CDR3 spans 12 amino acids. V lost 6 bases to trimming and J lost 1 base; unmatched junction nucleotides: 2. CDR1 is SQVTM and CDR2 is ANQGSEA in the germline V gene. CDR3 nucleotide sequence: TGCAGCGTCGGGACAGATAACTATGGCTACACCTTC. Translation gives CSVGTDNYGYTF.

The chain couples TRBV30 to TRBJ2-2; a weak D match, TRBD2 (7 bases). CDR1 is GTSNPN and CDR2 is SVGIG in the germline V gene (reference sequence). The CDR3 runs 16 residues. With 3 bases removed from V and 1 base from J, the gap between germline ends came to 15 bases. CDR3 in amino acids: CAWRVKGGVNTGELFF. The CDR3 DNA reads TGTGCCTGGAGGGTGAAAGGGGGGGTGAACACCGGGGAGCTGTTTTTT.

The V call is TRBV3-1 (or the pseudogene TRBV3-2), the J call TRBJ2-7, with 10 bases fitting TRBD2. The CDR3 spans 16 residues. Trimming took 4 bases from V and 1 from J; bases not matched to a gene: 7. Germline V lookup: CDR1 LGHDT, CDR2 YNNKEL (reference sequence). The CDR3 DNA sequence: TGTGCCAGCAGCCGAGGCCGGACTAGCGGTTCCTACGAGCAGTACTTC. Translated: CASSRGRTSGSYEQYF.

The rearrangement links TRBV18 to TRBJ2-5; D is possibly TRBD2 (5 bases). The CDR3 runs to 14 residues. Germline V CDR1 and CDR2: KGHSH, LQKENI. V was clipped by 2 bases and J by 1 base, with 8 bases between them. The CDR3 coding sequence is TGTGCCAGCTCACCAAGCGGTTCCCAAGAGACCCAGTACTTC. It specifies CASSPSGSQETQYF.

This clone was counted a single time. The gene calls are TRBV28 and TRBJ1-3; 10 positions match TRBD1. This CDR3 comprises 21 residues. Germline loops: CDR1 MDHEN, CDR2 SYDVKM. The V and J ends lost 5 bases and 0 bases, in that order; junction bases with no gene match: 19. The CDR3 reads CASSLLRTGGSSSPSGNTIYF. The CDR3 nucleotides read TGTGCCAGCAGTCTCCTTCGGACAGGGGGATCGAGTTCCCCCTCTGGAAACACCATATATTTT.

J is TRBJ1-6 and V is TRBV2, with no clear D. V was shortened by 2 bases and J by 7 bases, with 3 bases between the two germline ends. Germline values: CDR1 SNHLY, CDR2 FYNNEI. The CDR3 consists of 12 residues. CDR3 sequence: CASSESNSPLHF. The CDR3 bases are TGTGCCAGCAGTGAATCGAATTCACCCCTCCACTTT.

The chain couples TRBV6-6 to TRBJ2-1, with D possibly TRBD2 on 5 matching bases. Deletions cut 5 bases from V and 0 bases from J, with 11 bases between. CDR3 length: 15 amino acids. Germline assignment: CDR1 MNHNY and CDR2 SVGAGI (reference sequence). CDR3 DNA: TGTGCCAGCAGTGACCTTGGGAGCTCCTACAATGAGCAGTTCTTC. Residues: CASSDLGSSYNEQFF.

The chain couples TRBV7-2 to TRBJ2-7; 8 nucleotides line up with TRBD2. This CDR3 comprises 15 residues. V gave up 4 bases and J gave up 4 bases; unmatched junction bases: 9. Per the germline V gene, CDR1 is SGHTA and CDR2 is FQGNSA. The CDR3 reads CASSSSGTRVYEQYF. The CDR3 coding sequence is TGTGCCAGCAGCTCGTCCGGGACTAGGGTTTACGAGCAGTACTTC.

The chain couples TRBV10-3 to TRBJ1-1; D ambiguous. Germline V gene lookup returns CDR1 ENHRY and CDR2 SYGVKD. The CDR3 sequence is 12 residues long. V was cut by 6 bases and J by 4 bases, with 9 bases left in between. CDR3 coding DNA: TGTGCCATCAGCGCCCCGACCACTGAAGCTTTCTTT. This sequence encodes CAISAPTTEAFF.

CDR3 sequence: CASSSTGNNYGYTF. The CDR3, as DNA: TGTGCCAGCAGCTCGACAGGGAATAACTATGGCTACACCTTC. The chain couples TRBV7-2 to TRBJ1-2; 7 bases align to TRBD1. The V gene end was trimmed by 4 bases and the J gene end by 1 base; junction bases not matched to a gene: 3. The germline gives CDR1 SGHTA, CDR2 FQGNSA. CDR3 length equals 14 residues. Full variable domain (remainder filled in from reference TRBV7-2 and TRBJ1-2): GAGVSQSPSNKVTEKGKDVELRCDPISGHTALYWYRQSLGQGLEFLIYFQGNSAPDKSGLPSDRFSAERTGGSVSTLTIQRTQQEDSAVYLCASSSTGNNYGYTFGSGTRLTVV.

The chain uses TRBV14 and TRBJ2-5; TRBD2 agrees at 15 bases. The germline V gene encodes CDR1 SGHDN and CDR2 FVKESK. V lost 4 bases and J lost 3; bases outside the gene matches: 3. The CDR3 contains 16 residues. CDR3 loop: CASSRGLAGGKETQYF. The CDR3 DNA sequence: TGTGCCAGCAGCCGCGGACTAGCGGGGGGGAAAGAGACCCAGTACTTC.

The rearrangement links TRBV9 to TRBJ2-5; 8 bases are shared with TRBD1. The germline V gene encodes CDR1 SGDLS and CDR2 YYNGEE. Germline trimming cut 4 bases from V and 5 bases from J; bases unmatched to any gene: 10. The CDR3 extends over 15 amino acids. Written as DNA, the CDR3 is TGTGCCAGCAGCCCAGGGGGCCAGAGGGGGGAGACCCAGTACTTC. As protein: CASSPGGQRGETQYF. The full variable domain, completed using reference TRBV9 and TRBJ2-5, is DSGVTQTPKHLITATGQRVTLRCSPRSGDLSVYWYQQSLDQGLQFLIQYYNGEERAKGNILERFSAQQFPDLHSELNLSSLELGDSALYFCASSPGGQRGETQYFGPGTRLLVL.

This sequence joins TRBV6-2 or TRBV6-3 and TRBJ1-1; D uncertain. V lost 4 bases to trimming and J lost 5 bases, with 14 bases between them. The CDR3 is 14 residues long. Germline CDR1 MNHEY, CDR2 SVGEGT. The CDR3 region has the DNA TGTGCCAGCAGTTCCCCCTCGGTGGGGACTGAAGCTTTCTTT. It yields the protein CASSSPSVGTEAFF.

The chain links TRBV7-9 to TRBJ1-2, with TRBD1 matching over 7 bases. With 6 bases clipped from V and 7 bases from J, the junction kept 5 bases outside the gene matches. Germline V gene lookup returns CDR1 SEHNR and CDR2 FQNEAQ (reference sequence). This CDR3 comprises 12 residues. The CDR3 coding sequence is TGTGCCAGCAGAACAGGGGACTTTGGCTACACCTTC. It is translated as CASRTGDFGYTF.